These 24 T cell receptor beta chains were sequenced from one sample in a study of cytomegalovirus exposure and HLA in healthy donors. PCR was performed using 60 Vbeta and 13 Jbeta primers. Measured with immunoSEQ multiplex PCR; TCRdb has only the in-frame clones, and not every one. The clone table shows under 40,000 clones, with the ten largest holding under 2%. The sequenced sample consisted of PBMCs. The receptors come from a middle-aged woman in good health and CMV-seropositive.

The chain uses TRBV28 and TRBJ2-7, with no clear D. Germline values: CDR1 MDHEN, CDR2 SYDVKM. The CDR3 has 14 residues. V was shortened by 5 bases and J by 0 bases, with 11 bases between the two germline ends. CDR3 in amino acids: CASSRDFVSYEQYF. As DNA, the CDR3 is TGTGCCAGCAGTCGAGACTTTGTCTCCTACGAGCAGTACTTC.

V gene TRBV9 combines with J gene TRBJ2-7; TRBD1 agrees at 9 bases. The J segment lost 5 bases and the V segment lost 0 bases, leaving 6 bases of the junction unmatched. In germline, CDR1 is SGDLS, CDR2 YYNGEE. This CDR3 has 15 amino acids. The CDR3 protein is CASSVEEDRGHEQYF. As DNA, the CDR3 is TGTGCCAGCAGCGTAGAGGAGGACAGGGGCCACGAGCAGTACTTC.

The chain recombines TRBV18 with TRBJ2-5; 7 bases are shared with TRBD2. Trimming cost V 8 bases and J 1 base; bases outside gene matches: 10. Germline lookup yields CDR1 KGHSH and CDR2 LQKENI. The CDR3 totals 15 residues. CDR3 residues: CASANLAVSQETQYF. The CDR3 DNA follows: TGTGCCAGCGCTAATCTAGCGGTATCCCAAGAGACCCAGTACTTC.

This chain joins TRBV6-1 and TRBJ1-1; TRBD1 matches 7 bases. The CDR3 has 18 amino acids. CDR1 is MNHNS and CDR2 is SASEGT in the germline V gene. The J segment lost 0 bases and the V segment lost 0 bases, leaving 10 bases of the junction unmatched. The CDR3 reads CASSEAVGGGTMNTEAFF. CDR3 coding DNA: TGTGCCAGCAGTGAAGCGGTAGGGGGCGGGACCATGAACACTGAAGCTTTCTTT.

The chain carries TRBV28 and TRBJ1-2, with D uncertain. The V gene's germline CDR1 is MDHEN and CDR2 SYDVKM. The CDR3 runs 14 residues. V lost 1 base and J 2 bases, leaving 8 bases between the germline ends. The CDR3 is CASSLSPGNYGYTF. The CDR3 region has the DNA TGTGCCAGCAGTTTATCTCCGGGAAACTATGGCTACACCTTC.

The CDR3 region is CASSLGAGASYEQYF. CDR3 bases: TGCGCCAGCAGCTTGGGAGCGGGGGCCTCCTACGAGCAGTACTTC. This chain connects TRBV5-1 to TRBJ2-7, with 8 bases matching TRBD2. The germline CDR1 and CDR2 sequences are SGHRS and YFSETQ. The CDR3 contains 15 residues. Losses at the gene ends were 0 bases for V and 0 bases for J; bases not matched to a gene: 2. Complete variable domain (other parts from reference TRBV5-1 and TRBJ2-7): KAGVTQTPRYLIKTRGQQVTLSCSPISGHRSVSWYQQTPGQGLQFLFEYFSETQRNKGNFPGRFSGRQFSNSRSEMNVSTLELGDSALYLCASSLGAGASYEQYFGPGTRLTVT.

CDR3 region: CSAGDIEAFF. The CDR3 coding sequence is TGCAGCGCCGGCGACATAGAAGCTTTCTTT. The genes are TRBV29-1 and TRBJ1-1, with D uncertain. The CDR3 consists of 10 residues. The germline gives CDR1 SQVTM, CDR2 ANQGSEA. V was shortened by 7 bases and J by 8 bases, with 11 bases between the two germline ends.

The V and J genes are TRBV28 and TRBJ1-2; tentative D call: TRBD1 (5 bases). V shed 7 bases and J shed 6 bases, with 15 bases lying between them. This CDR3 contains 13 residues. Germline V lookup: CDR1 MDHEN, CDR2 SYDVKM. CDR3 DNA: TGTGCCAGCAAAGTGGGGCAGAAGAATGGCTACACCTTC. It translates to CASKVGQKNGYTF.

The chain employs TRBV6-5 and TRBJ2-5, with TRBD2 identical over 8 bases. The J call may not be correct, given that the DNA end is closer to TRBJ2-7. This CDR3 comprises 15 residues. Germline CDR1 is MNHEY and CDR2 is SVGAGI. CDR3 residues: CASSYSGTRLYEQYF. For the CDR3, the DNA is TGTGCCAGCAGTTACTCCGGGACTAGGCTTTACGAGCAGTACTTC.

V and J are TRBV5-1 and TRBJ2-3; D might be TRBD2 (6 bases). The CDR3 extends over 15 amino acids. The germline V gene encodes CDR1 SGHRS and CDR2 YFSETQ. Between the trimmed V and J ends, which lost 6 bases and 3 bases, there was a span of 17 bases. As DNA, the CDR3 is TGCGCCAGCACCGCCGGACTACGGTTGACAGATACGCAGTATTTT. The encoded protein is CASTAGLRLTDTQYF.

The genes are TRBV5-1 and TRBJ2-5; TRBD2 matches 10 bases. Losses at the gene ends were 0 bases for V and 2 bases for J; bases not matched to a gene: 4. This CDR3 region has 16 residues. Per the germline V gene, CDR1 is SGHRS and CDR2 is YFSETQ. The CDR3 protein is CASSLASGRVQETQYF. CDR3 bases: TGCGCCAGCAGCTTGGCCAGCGGGAGGGTACAAGAGACCCAGTACTTC.

This chain links TRBV19 with TRBJ1-1; a possible D gene is TRBD1 (6 bases). This CDR3 has 14 amino acids. CDR1 and CDR2 (germline): LNHDA, SQIVND (reference sequence). V gave up 6 bases and J gave up 3 bases, with 14 bases separating them. DNA of the CDR3: TGTGCCAGTAGCAGACAGGTTTTGGACACTGAAGCTTTCTTT. Translation: CASSRQVLDTEAFF.

The chain employs TRBV5-1 and TRBJ2-3, with D possibly matching TRBD2 (6 bases). V was shortened by 3 bases and J by 3 bases, with 11 bases between the two germline ends. The CDR3 extends over 14 amino acids. Germline assignment: CDR1 SGHRS and CDR2 YFSETQ. CDR3 protein: CASSSRLVTDTQYF. The CDR3 DNA is TGCGCCAGCAGCTCACGACTAGTTACAGATACGCAGTATTTT.

This rearrangement joins TRBV11-2 to TRBJ2-5, with D possibly TRBD2 on 6 matching bases. Germline assignment: CDR1 SGHAT and CDR2 FQNNGV. Trimming removed 8 bases from V and 2 bases from J, with 12 bases in between. The CDR3 is made up of 13 amino acids. This CDR3 is CASAKGRQETQYF. Here the CDR3 DNA reads TGTGCCAGCGCGAAGGGGAGGCAAGAGACCCAGTACTTC.

J is TRBJ2-5 and V is TRBV6-5; 7 positions agree with TRBD1. The CDR3 length is 14 residues. Unmatched junction bases numbered 7, after V lost 5 bases and J lost 4 bases. CDR1 is MNHEY, CDR2 SVGAGI, per germline. DNA of the CDR3: TGTGCCAGCAGTGCACAGGGGCAGGGAGAGACCCAGTACTTC. As protein: CASSAQGQGETQYF.

The V gene is TRBV7-9, the J gene TRBJ2-3; no firm D call. CDR1 and CDR2 from the germline V gene are SEHNR and FQNEAQ (reference sequence). Between the trimmed V and J ends, which lost 5 bases and 3 bases, there was a span of 3 bases. This CDR3 region has 11 residues. This chain's CDR3 is CASSPTDTQYF. As DNA, the CDR3 is TGTGCCAGCAGCCCTACAGATACGCAGTATTTT. Full variable domain (remainder filled in from reference TRBV7-9 and TRBJ2-3): DTGVSQNPRHKITKRGQNVTFRCDPISEHNRLYWYRQTLGQGPEFLTYFQNEAQLEKSRLLSDRFSAERPKGSFSTLEIQRTEQGDSAMYLCASSPTDTQYFGPGTRLTVL.

This chain uses TRBV5-1 with TRBJ2-3, with D uncertain. Per germline, CDR1 SGHRS and CDR2 YFSETQ. This CDR3 is built from 15 residues. V was trimmed by 2 bases and J by 0 bases, leaving 10 bases between them. The CDR3 spells CASSFLAESTDTQYF. The CDR3 DNA reads as TGCGCCAGCAGCTTCCTGGCGGAGAGCACAGATACGCAGTATTTT.

The chain is built from TRBV4-2 and TRBJ2-1; 12 bases are shared with TRBD2. The CDR3 totals 16 residues. V dropped 0 bases and J dropped 10; count of bases not matched to a gene: 7. The germline gives CDR1 LGHNA, CDR2 YNFKEQ. The CDR3 loop is CASSQDTLAGGREQFF. CDR3 nucleotides: TGTGCCAGCAGCCAAGATACACTAGCGGGAGGCCGAGAGCAGTTCTTC.

The chain combines TRBV28 with TRBJ1-2, with a weak D call TRBD1 (5 bases). The germline gives CDR1 MDHEN, CDR2 SYDVKM. Trimming cost V 8 bases and J 7 bases, with 23 bases left between them. The length of the CDR3 is 15 residues. In DNA form, the CDR3 reads TGTGCCAGCCAAACACAGGCCACCCACTGGGGTGGCTACACCTTC. It translates to CASQTQATHWGGYTF.

The chain has TRBV6-5 and TRBJ2-3; TRBD1 might be the D (5 bases). V dropped 0 bases and J dropped 1 base, with 8 bases sitting between them. The germline CDR1 and CDR2 sequences are MNHEY and SVGAGI. The CDR3 is 15 amino acids. The CDR3 region has the DNA TGTGCCAGCAGTTACTCGGGCAGGGGCACAGATACGCAGTATTTT. Protein product: CASSYSGRGTDTQYF.

J is TRBJ1-5 and V is TRBV28, with D hard to call. This CDR3 has 11 amino acids. The germline CDR1 and CDR2 sequences are MDHEN and SYDVKM. V was clipped by 5 bases and J by 9 bases, with 8 bases between them. The CDR3: CASSTEWPQHF. The CDR3, as DNA: TGTGCCAGCAGTACCGAGTGGCCCCAGCATTTT. The variable domain in full, with the rest retrieved from reference TRBV28 and TRBJ1-5, is DVKVTQSSRYLVKRTGEKVFLECVQDMDHENMFWYRQDPGLGLRLIYFSYDVKMKEKGDIPEGYSVSREKKERFSLILESASTNQTSMYLCASSTEWPQHFGDGTRLSIL.

The chain couples TRBV21-1 to TRBJ2-2; TRBD2 reflects the table's D call only, with no check against the DNA. TRBV21-1 is classified as a pseudogene. The CDR3 spans 18 residues. CDR3 sequence reads: CASSKKWRTSGNTGELFF. The CDR3 region has the DNA TGTGCCAGCAGCAAAAAATGGCGGACTAGCGGCAACACCGGGGAGCTGTTTTTT.

The V gene is TRBV19, the J gene TRBJ2-1; 11 bases line up with TRBD1. V shed 5 bases, J shed 10 bases, and the junction held 7 bases outside the gene matches. This CDR3 comprises 14 residues. Per germline, CDR1 LNHDA and CDR2 SQIVND (reference sequence). As DNA, the CDR3 is TGTGCCAGTAGTGTCAAGAGGACAGGGGGCGAGCAGTTCTTC. Protein sequence: CASSVKRTGGEQFF.

CDR3 loop: CASSLTSSSYEQYF. CDR3 in DNA: TGTGCCAGCAGCTTGACTAGCAGCTCCTACGAGCAGTACTTC. The chain is built from TRBV5-4 and TRBJ2-7; D is possibly TRBD2 (6 bases). From germline, CDR1 is SGHNT and CDR2 YYREEE (reference sequence). The V and J ends lost 1 base and 0 bases respectively, with 8 bases between them. The CDR3 extends over 14 amino acids.